This T cell receptor beta chain was captured by sequencing in a study of vaccination and CD4 T cells after COVID-19. Study at large: A vaccine, either BNT162b2 or mRNA-1273, was given to participants in two doses.

Sample treatment: roughly 10-day PBMC culture with coronavirus spike peptide pools or control peptides (ViraFEST assay). CD4+ T cells of the unexposed donor were collected before the COVID-19 pandemic (2011-2018). In its sample, this clonotype was seen a few times. The antigen is unknown. CDR1 and CDR2 (germline): MNHNS, SASEGT. Trimming at V came to 4 bases and at J to 4 bases, leaving 4 bases not matched to a gene. The CDR3 is made up of 14 amino acids. The Oncomine TCR Beta short-read assay was applied to DNA of cultured CD4+ T cells. Once CD4+ T cells had been cultured, genomic DNA was extracted from them. TCRdb reanalysed the PCR reads using MiXCR and keeps one entry per CDR3 protein. The data contain approximately 10,000 distinct CDR3 sequences, more than 30% of them seen just once; the ten biggest clones take up less than 20%.

This chain joins TRBV6-1 and TRBJ1-3, with 7 bases fitting TRBD1. This TCR was recovered from a human donor in good health. The sequencing sample was made of CD4+ T cells from blood, cultured in vitro. The CDR3 bases are TGTGCCAGCAGTGGAGGGGGCGAAGGAAACACCATATATTTT. This codes for CASSGGGEGNTIYF.